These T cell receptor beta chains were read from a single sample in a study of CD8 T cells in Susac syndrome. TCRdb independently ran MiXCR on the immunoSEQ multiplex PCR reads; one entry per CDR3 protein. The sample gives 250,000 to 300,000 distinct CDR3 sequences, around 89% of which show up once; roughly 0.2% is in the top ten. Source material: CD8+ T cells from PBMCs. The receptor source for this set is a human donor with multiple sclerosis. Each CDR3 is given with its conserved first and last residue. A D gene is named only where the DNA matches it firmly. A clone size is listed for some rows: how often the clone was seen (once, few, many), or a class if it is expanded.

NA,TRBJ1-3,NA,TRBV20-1,TGCAGTGCTAGAGATCTTGGGCCTGGGAACACCATATATTTT,CSARDLGPGNTIYF
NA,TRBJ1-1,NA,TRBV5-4,TGTGCCAGCACCGGAACCGACAGGTCGAACACTGAAGCTTTCTTT,CASTGTDRSNTEAFF
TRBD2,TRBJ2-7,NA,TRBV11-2,TGTGCCAGCAGCCTAAAGTCCGGGACTAGCCCCCTCGGCGAGCAGTACTTC,CASSLKSGTSPLGEQYF
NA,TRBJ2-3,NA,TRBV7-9,TGTGCCAGCAGCTTAAGCCTCGGAGAAGATACGCAGTATTTT,CASSLSLGEDTQYF
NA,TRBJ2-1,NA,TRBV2,TGTGCCAGCAGTGAAGCGCTTCTAGGGATCATTGAGCAGTTCTTC,CASSEALLGIIEQFF
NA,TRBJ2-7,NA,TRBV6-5,TGTGCCAGCAGTTACTCTTCGCGCGACTCGTTAGGCAGGGACCCCTACGAGCAGTACTTC,CASSYSSRDSLGRDPYEQYF
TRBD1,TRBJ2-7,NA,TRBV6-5,TGTGCCAGCAGTACGATGACAGGGAACTACGAGCAGTACTTC,CASSTMTGNYEQYF
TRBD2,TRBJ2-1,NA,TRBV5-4,TGTGCCACCTCAGGACTAGCGGGTTACAATGAGCAGTTCTTC,CATSGLAGYNEQFF
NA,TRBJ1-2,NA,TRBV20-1,TGCAGTGCCGCGGACTGGACCTTGACTAACTATGGCTACACCTTC,CSAADWTLTNYGYTF
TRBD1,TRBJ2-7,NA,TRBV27,TGTGCCAGCACCACAAGGACAGGGGACAACGAGCAGTACTTC,CASTTRTGDNEQYF
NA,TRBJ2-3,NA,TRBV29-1,TGCAGCGTTGGAAGGGGCTTCGAGGTAGATACGCAGTATTTT,CSVGRGFEVDTQYF
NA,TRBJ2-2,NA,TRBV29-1,TGCAGCGTTGGAGGTAGCGGGGAGCTGTTTTTT,CSVGGSGELFF
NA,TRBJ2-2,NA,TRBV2,TGTGCCAGCAGGGCTGGGGGAGTCGGGGAGCTGTTTTTT,CASRAGGVGELFF
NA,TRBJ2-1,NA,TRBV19,TGTGCCAGTACCGGGGGCCTGAATGAGCAGTTCTTC,CASTGGLNEQFF
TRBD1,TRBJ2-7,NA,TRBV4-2,TGTGCCAGCAGCCAAGGACAGGGCGGAAAGGACGAGCAGTACTTC,CASSQGQGGKDEQYF
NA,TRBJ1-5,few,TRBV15,TGTGCCACCAGCAGAGGTGCGGGCAATCAGCCCCAGCATTTT,CATSRGAGNQPQHF
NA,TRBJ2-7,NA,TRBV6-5,TGTGCCAGCAGTTACTCAGCAGGGCCTCTCTCCTACGAGCAGTACTTC,CASSYSAGPLSYEQYF
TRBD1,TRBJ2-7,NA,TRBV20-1,TGCAGTGCCGAGGGGGCCACTAGAGGCGAGCAGTACTTC,CSAEGATRGEQYF
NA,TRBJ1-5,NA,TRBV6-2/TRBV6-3,TGTGCCAGCATCAACCCGGACAGCAATCAGCCCCAGCATTTT,CASINPDSNQPQHF
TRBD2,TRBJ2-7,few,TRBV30,TGTGCCTGGAAAGGACCGGGACTAGCGGAACTTAGCTCCTACGAGCAGTACTTC,CAWKGPGLAELSSYEQYF
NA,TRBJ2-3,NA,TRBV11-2,TGTGCCAGCAGCGATAGGTGGGGGGCAGGCACAGATACGCAGTATTTT,CASSDRWGAGTDTQYF
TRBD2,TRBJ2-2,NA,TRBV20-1,TGCAGTGCTAGAGATTTTAGGACTAGCGGGGGTTTCGAGGAGCTGTTTTTT,CSARDFRTSGGFEELFF
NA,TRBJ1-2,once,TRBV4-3,TGCGCCAGCAGCCAAGTTCTGGGTGTTGACTACACCTTC,CASSQVLGVDYTF
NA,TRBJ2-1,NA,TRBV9,TGTGCCAGCAGCGCCGGAGGCAACAATGAGCAGTTCTTC,CASSAGGNNEQFF
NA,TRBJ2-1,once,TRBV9,TGTGCCAGCAGCGTAGCTCCCCAACATGCTCGCCCGGATGAGCAGTTCTTC,CASSVAPQHARPDEQFF
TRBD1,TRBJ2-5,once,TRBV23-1,TGCGCCAGCAGTCAATCGCTCCCCGGGACAGGGGGCGTAGCCCAGTACTTC,CASSQSLPGTGGVAQYF
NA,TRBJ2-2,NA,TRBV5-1,TGCGCCAGCAGCGGAGGGACAGACAACACCGGGGAGCTGTTTTTT,CASSGGTDNTGELFF
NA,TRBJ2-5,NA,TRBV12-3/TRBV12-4,TGTGCCAGCAGTCCAACCGACAGGGAGACCCAGTACTTC,CASSPTDRETQYF
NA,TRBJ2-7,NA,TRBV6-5,TGTGCCAGCAGTGTTTACGAGCAGTACTTC,CASSVYEQYF
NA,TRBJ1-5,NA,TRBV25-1,TGTGCCAGCGGAGAAACAGGGAATCAGCCCCAGCATTTT,CASGETGNQPQHF
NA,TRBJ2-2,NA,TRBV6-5,TGTGCCAGCAGTTATCTCGGTGTCGGGGAGCTGTTTTTT,CASSYLGVGELFF
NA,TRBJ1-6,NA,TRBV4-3,TGCGCCAGCAGCCAAGATGGGGGCGGCAATTCACCCCTCCACTTT,CASSQDGGGNSPLHF
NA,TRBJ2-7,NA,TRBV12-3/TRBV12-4,TGTGCCAGCAGTTTAGTGGGGAAGACTGGCGGGACAACACCCTACGAGCAGTACTTC,CASSLVGKTGGTTPYEQYF